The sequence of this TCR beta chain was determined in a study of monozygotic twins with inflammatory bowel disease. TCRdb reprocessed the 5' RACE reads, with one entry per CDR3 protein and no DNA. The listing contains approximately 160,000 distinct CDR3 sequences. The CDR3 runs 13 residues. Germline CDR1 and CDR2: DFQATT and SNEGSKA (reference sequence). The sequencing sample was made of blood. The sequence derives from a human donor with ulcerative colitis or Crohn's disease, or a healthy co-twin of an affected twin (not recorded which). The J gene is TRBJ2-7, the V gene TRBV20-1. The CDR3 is CGARVISSYEQYF.